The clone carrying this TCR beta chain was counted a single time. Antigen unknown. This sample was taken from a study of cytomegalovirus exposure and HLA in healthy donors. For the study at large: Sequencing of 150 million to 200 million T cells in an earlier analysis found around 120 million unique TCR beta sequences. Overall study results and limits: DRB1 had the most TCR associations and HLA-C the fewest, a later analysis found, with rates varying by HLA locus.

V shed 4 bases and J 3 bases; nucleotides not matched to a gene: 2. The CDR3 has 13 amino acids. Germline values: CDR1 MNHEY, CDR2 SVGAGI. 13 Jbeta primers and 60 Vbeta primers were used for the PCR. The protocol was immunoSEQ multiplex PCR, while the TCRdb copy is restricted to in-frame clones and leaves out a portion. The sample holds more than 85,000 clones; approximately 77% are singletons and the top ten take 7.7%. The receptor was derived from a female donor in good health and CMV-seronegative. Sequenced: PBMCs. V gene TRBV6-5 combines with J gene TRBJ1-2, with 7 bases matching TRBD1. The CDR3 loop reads CASSSQGDYGYTF. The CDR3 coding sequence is TGTGCCAGCAGTTCCCAGGGGGACTATGGCTACACCTTC.